This TCR beta chain came from a study of T cells in Graves' hyperthyroidism and ophthalmopathy. Study-level points and caveats: Most thyroid clonotypes expanded above 0.001 were also detected in blood. The model identified upcoming ophthalmopathy a median about six months ahead of onset.

TCR beta CDR3 regions were amplified from RNA transcripts. The HTBI primer set served for first-round RT-PCR of the TCR CDR3. TCRdb re-called the multiplex PCR reads with MiXCR, one entry per CDR3 protein. The sample consists of around 530,000 distinct CDR3 sequences, roughly 18% of them appearing once. This clonotype was found many times. Antigen specificity is unknown. Each person with ophthalmopathy scored at least 3 on the Clinical Activity Score, reached NOSPECS grade 4 or higher, and had been ill under 3 months. Based on clinical symptoms, serum thyroxine and TRAb, thyroid ultrasound and orbital computed tomography, diagnoses were reached. Per the germline V gene, CDR1 is GTSNPN and CDR2 is SVGIG (reference sequence). With V trimmed by 2 bases and J by 5 bases, 6 bases remained unmatched. CDR3 length: 14 amino acids.

The receptor comes from a woman between 18 and 29 years old with Graves' ophthalmopathy. The rearrangement joins TRBV30 to TRBJ1-5; 7 bases match TRBD1. The source material was blood. CDR3 in amino acids: CAWSRRQGDQPQHF. The CDR3 DNA reads as TGTGCCTGGAGTAGGAGGCAGGGGGATCAGCCCCAGCATTTT. Using reference TRBV30 and TRBJ1-5 for the parts outside the CDR3, the full variable domain is SQTIHQWPATLVQPVGSPLSLECTVEGTSNPNLYWYRQAAGRGLQLLFYSVGIGQISSEVPQNLSASRPQDRQFILSSKKLLLSDSGFYLCAWSRRQGDQPQHFGDGTRLSIL.